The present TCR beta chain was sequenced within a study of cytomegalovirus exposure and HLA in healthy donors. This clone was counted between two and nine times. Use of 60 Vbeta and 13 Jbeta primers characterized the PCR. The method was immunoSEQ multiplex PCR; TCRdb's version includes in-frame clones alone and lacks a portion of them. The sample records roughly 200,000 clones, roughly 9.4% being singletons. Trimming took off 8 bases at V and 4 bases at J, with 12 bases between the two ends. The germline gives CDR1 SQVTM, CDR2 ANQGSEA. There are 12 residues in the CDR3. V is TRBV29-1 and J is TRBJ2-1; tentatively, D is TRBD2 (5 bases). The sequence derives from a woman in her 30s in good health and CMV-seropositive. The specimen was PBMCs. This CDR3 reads CSSQSGYNEQFF. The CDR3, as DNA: TGCAGCTCCCAAAGCGGATACAATGAGCAGTTCTTC.